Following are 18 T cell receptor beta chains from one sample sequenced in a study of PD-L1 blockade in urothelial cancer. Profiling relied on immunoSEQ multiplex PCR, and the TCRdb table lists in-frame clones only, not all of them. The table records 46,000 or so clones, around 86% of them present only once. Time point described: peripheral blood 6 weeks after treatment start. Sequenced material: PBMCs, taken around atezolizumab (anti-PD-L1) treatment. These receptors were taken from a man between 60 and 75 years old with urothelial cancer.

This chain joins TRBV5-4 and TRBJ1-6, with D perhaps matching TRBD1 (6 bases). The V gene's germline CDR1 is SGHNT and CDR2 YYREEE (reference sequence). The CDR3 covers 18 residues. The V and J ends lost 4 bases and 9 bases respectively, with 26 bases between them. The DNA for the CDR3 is TGTGCCAGCAGCCCGGGAACAGCGTCAAACTCCAGGGGTTCACCCCTCCACTTT. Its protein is CASSPGTASNSRGSPLHF.

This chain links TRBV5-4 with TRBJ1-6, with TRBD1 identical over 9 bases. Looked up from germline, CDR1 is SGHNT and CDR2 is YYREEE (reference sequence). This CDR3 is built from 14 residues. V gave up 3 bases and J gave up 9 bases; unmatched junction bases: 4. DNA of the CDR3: TGTGCCAGCAGCTATACAGGGGGCCGTTCACCCCTCCACTTT. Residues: CASSYTGGRSPLHF.

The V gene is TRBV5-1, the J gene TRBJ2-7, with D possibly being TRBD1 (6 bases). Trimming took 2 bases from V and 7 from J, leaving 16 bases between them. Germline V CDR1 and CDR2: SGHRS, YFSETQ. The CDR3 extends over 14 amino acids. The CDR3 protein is CASSLQGTWEEQYF. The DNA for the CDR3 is TGCGCCAGCAGCTTACAGGGCACGTGGGAAGAGCAGTACTTC.

The CDR3 sequence is CASSEGGTGNTIYF. CDR3 DNA: TGTGCCAGCAGTGAAGGAGGGACTGGAAACACCATATATTTT. The chain recombines TRBV6-1 with TRBJ1-3; no clear D gene. Germline V gives CDR1 MNHNS, CDR2 SASEGT. V gave up 1 base and J gave up 2 bases, with 6 bases separating them. This CDR3 region has 14 residues.

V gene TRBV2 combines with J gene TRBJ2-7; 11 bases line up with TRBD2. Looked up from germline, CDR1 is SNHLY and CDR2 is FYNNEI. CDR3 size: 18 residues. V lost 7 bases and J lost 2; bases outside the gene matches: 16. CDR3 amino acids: CASTIIPSGGSYPYEQYF. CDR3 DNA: TGTGCCAGCACCATTATACCTAGCGGGGGGTCCTACCCCTACGAGCAGTACTTC.

This CDR3 reads CASSPRLGGGYNEQFF. The CDR3 nucleotides read TGTGCCAGCAGCCCGCGACTTGGCGGGGGCTACAATGAGCAGTTCTTC. This chain links TRBV7-2 with TRBJ2-1; TRBD2 matches at 7 bases. This CDR3 is 16 amino acids long. The germline V gene has CDR1 SGHTA and CDR2 FQGNSA. J lost 3 bases, V lost 5 bases, and 10 bases had no gene match. Full variable domain (missing parts from reference TRBV7-2 and TRBJ2-1): GAGVSQSPSNKVTEKGKDVELRCDPISGHTALYWYRQSLGQGLEFLIYFQGNSAPDKSGLPSDRFSAERTGGSVSTLTIQRTQQEDSAVYLCASSPRLGGGYNEQFFGPGTRLTVL.

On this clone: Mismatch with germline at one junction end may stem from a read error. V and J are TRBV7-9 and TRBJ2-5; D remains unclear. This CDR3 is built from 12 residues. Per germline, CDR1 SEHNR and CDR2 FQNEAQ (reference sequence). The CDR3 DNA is TGTGCCAGCACCTTAAATCGGGAGACCCAGTACTTC. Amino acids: CASTLNRETQYF.

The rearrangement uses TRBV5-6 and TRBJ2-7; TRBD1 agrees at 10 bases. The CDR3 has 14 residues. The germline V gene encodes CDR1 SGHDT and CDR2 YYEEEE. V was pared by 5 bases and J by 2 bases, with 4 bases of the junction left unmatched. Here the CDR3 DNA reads TGTGCCAGCAGGACCGGGACAGGGGCCTACGAGCAGTACTTC. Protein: CASRTGTGAYEQYF.

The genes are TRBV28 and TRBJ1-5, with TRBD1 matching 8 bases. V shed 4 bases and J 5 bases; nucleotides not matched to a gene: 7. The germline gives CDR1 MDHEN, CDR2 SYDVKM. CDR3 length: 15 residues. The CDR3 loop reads CASSSTAGGYQPQHF. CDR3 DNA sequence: TGTGCCAGCAGTTCGACGGCAGGGGGCTATCAGCCCCAGCATTTT. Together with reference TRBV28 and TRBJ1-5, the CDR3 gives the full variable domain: DVKVTQSSRYLVKRTGEKVFLECVQDMDHENMFWYRQDPGLGLRLIYFSYDVKMKEKGDIPEGYSVSREKKERFSLILESASTNQTSMYLCASSSTAGGYQPQHFGDGTRLSIL.

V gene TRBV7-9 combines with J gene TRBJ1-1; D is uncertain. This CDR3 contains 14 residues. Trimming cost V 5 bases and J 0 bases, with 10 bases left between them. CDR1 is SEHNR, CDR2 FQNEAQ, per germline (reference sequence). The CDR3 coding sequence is TGTGCCAGCAGCCCGCAGTCTCTGAACACTGAAGCTTTCTTT. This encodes CASSPQSLNTEAFF.

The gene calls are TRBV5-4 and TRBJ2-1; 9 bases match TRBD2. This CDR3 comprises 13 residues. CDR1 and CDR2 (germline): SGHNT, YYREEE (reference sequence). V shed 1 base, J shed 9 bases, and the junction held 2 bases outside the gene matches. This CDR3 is CASSLRAGGEQFF. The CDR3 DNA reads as TGTGCCAGCAGCTTGAGAGCGGGGGGTGAGCAGTTCTTC. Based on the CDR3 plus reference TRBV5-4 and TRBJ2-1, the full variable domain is ETGVTQSPTHLIKTRGQQVTLRCSSQSGHNTVSWYQQALGQGPQFIFQYYREEENGRGNFPPRFSGLQFPNYSSELNVNALELDDSALYLCASSLRAGGEQFFGPGTRLTVL.

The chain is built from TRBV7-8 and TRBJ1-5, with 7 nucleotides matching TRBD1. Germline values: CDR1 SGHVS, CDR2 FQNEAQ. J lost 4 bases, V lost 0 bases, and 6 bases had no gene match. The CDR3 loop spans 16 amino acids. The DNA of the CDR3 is TGTGCCAGCAGCTTAGCGGGACAGCGAGGGAATCAGCCCCAGCATTTT. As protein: CASSLAGQRGNQPQHF.

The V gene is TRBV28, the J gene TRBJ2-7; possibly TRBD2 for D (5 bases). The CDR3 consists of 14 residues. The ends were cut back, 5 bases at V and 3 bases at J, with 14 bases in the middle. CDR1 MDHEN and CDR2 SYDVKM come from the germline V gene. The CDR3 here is CASSPPNSGYEQYF. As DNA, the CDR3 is TGTGCCAGCAGTCCCCCGAACAGCGGCTACGAGCAGTACTTC.

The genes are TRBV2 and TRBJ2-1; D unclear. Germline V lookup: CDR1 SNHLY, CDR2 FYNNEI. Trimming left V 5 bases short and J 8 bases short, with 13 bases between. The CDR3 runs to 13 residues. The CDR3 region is CASSIPTQHEQFF. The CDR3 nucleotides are TGTGCCAGCAGTATCCCGACTCAACATGAGCAGTTCTTC.

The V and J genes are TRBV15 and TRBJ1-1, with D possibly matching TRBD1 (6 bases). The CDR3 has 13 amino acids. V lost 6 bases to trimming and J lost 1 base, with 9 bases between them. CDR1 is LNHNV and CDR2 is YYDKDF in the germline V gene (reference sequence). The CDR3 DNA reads TGTGCCACCAGAGAACAGGGGAACACTGAAGCTTTCTTT. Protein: CATREQGNTEAFF.

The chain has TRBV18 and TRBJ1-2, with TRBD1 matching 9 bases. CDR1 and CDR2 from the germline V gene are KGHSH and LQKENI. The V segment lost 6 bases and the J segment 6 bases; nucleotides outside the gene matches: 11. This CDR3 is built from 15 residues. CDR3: CASSREPGQGNGYTF. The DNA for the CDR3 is TGTGCCAGCTCCCGTGAACCGGGACAGGGCAATGGCTACACCTTC.

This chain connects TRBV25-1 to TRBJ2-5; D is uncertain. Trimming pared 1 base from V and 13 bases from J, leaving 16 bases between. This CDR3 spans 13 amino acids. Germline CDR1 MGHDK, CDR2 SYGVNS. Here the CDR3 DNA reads TGTGCCAGCAGTGAATCTCTGGGTAGCTCGCCGTACTTC. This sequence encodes CASSESLGSSPYF. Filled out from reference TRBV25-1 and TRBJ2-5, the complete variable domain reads EADIYQTPRYLVIGTGKKITLECSQTMGHDKMYWYQQDPGMELHLIHYSYGVNSTEKGDLSSESTVSRIRTEHFPLTLESARPSHTSQYLCASSESLGSSPYFGPGTRLLVL.

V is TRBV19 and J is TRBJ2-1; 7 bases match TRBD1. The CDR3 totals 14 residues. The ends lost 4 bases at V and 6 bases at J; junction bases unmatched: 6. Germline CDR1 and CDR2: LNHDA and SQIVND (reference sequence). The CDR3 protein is CASSKSTGPNEQFF. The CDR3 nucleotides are TGTGCCAGTAGTAAATCGACAGGGCCCAATGAGCAGTTCTTC.